The text below deals with one TCR beta chain. The record originates from a study of blood T cell repertoires in COVID-19. Overall study context: Sources were T cells, B-cell-depleted T cells, or PBMCs; the material itself was cDNA or gDNA.

Germline V gene lookup returns CDR1 MNHEY and CDR2 SVGAGI. This CDR3 comprises 13 residues. The V and J ends lost 0 bases and 4 bases respectively, with 4 bases between them. Participant ages covered roughly 18 to 89 years across about two dozen US areas. Clones were read by immunoSEQ multiplex PCR, and TCRdb kept only the in-frame ones, dropping some. Here the sample spans under 150,000 clones, around 89% being singletons. This receptor was identified in a woman aged 25-40 years with acute COVID-19. Sequencing was carried out using PBMCs or T cells enriched from blood (not recorded which). V and J are TRBV6-5 and TRBJ1-5; the D is unclear. CDR3 sequence: CASSYSLNQPQHF. The CDR3 DNA follows: TGTGCCAGCAGTTACTCTCTTAATCAGCCCCAGCATTTT.